This entry lists 25 T cell receptor beta chains sequenced from one sample in a study of CD8 T cells in Susac syndrome. RNA amounts of about 0.45 to 1 ug underwent reverse transcription with random hexamers. In TCRdb, the immunoSEQ multiplex PCR reads were re-called with MiXCR into one record per CDR3 protein. Of fewer than 250,000 distinct CDR3 sequences detected, about 94% appear once; the ten largest clones hold 0.1%. Specimen: CD4+ T cells from PBMCs. These receptors originate from a human donor in good health.

The CDR3 DNA follows: TGTGCCAGCTCGCCGGACACCCGGGACACAGATACGCAGTATTTT. As protein: CASSPDTRDTDTQYF. The genes are TRBV18 and TRBJ2-3; D possibly uses TRBD1 or TRBD2 (5 bases each). CDR1 and CDR2 from the germline V gene are KGHSH and LQKENI. This CDR3 spans 15 amino acids. Trimming took 6 bases from V and 2 from J, leaving 15 bases between them.

V usage is TRBV27 and J usage is TRBJ2-1; 7 bases line up with TRBD1. The CDR3 length is 15 residues. J gave up 6 bases and V 3 bases, and 8 bases lay outside the gene matches. Germline CDR1 is MNHEY and CDR2 is SMNVEV (reference sequence). CDR3 sequence: CASSFLPGTVNEQFF. Here the CDR3 DNA reads TGTGCCAGCAGTTTCTTGCCCGGGACAGTCAATGAGCAGTTCTTC.

The chain employs TRBV6-2 or TRBV6-3 and TRBJ1-5; TRBD1 aligns across 7 bases. V trimming: 6 bases; J trimming: 3 bases; junction bases outside the gene matches: 8. In germline, CDR1 is MNHEY, CDR2 SVGEGT. The CDR3 covers 15 residues. Written as DNA, the CDR3 is TGTGCCAGCAGCCGCAAAGGACAGGTCAATCAGCCCCAGCATTTT. It codes for CASSRKGQVNQPQHF.

Only one count was recorded for this clonotype. The genes are TRBV7-2 and TRBJ2-7; D gene ambiguous. The V and J ends lost 4 bases and 6 bases respectively, with 13 bases between them. Germline V lookup: CDR1 SGHTA, CDR2 FQGNSA. This CDR3 region has 13 residues. Here the CDR3 DNA reads TGTGCCAGCAGCTATTTAATTGGACGCGAGCAGTACGTC. As protein: CASSYLIGREQYV.

The rearrangement uses TRBV7-2 and TRBJ1-6; possibly TRBD1 for D (5 bases). Between the trimmed V and J ends, which lost 5 bases and 7 bases, there was a span of 12 bases. Per the germline V gene, CDR1 is SGHTA and CDR2 is FQGNSA. The CDR3 runs to 14 residues. The CDR3 spells CASSPDSGNSPLHF. DNA of the CDR3: TGTGCCAGCAGCCCAGACAGTGGCAATTCACCCCTCCACTTT.

The V gene is TRBV28, the J gene TRBJ1-2, with TRBD1 matching over 7 bases. The CDR3 is 14 amino acids. Germline values: CDR1 MDHEN, CDR2 SYDVKM. V trimming: 7 bases; J trimming: 3 bases; junction bases outside the gene matches: 8. DNA of the CDR3: TGTGCCAGCACACCGACAGGGAGGTACTATGGCTACACCTTC. Translated, it gives CASTPTGRYYGYTF.

This chain links TRBV7-2 with TRBJ2-2; 7 bases line up with TRBD1. Germline V lookup: CDR1 SGHTA, CDR2 FQGNSA. The CDR3 consists of 16 residues. V shed 5 bases, J shed 2 bases, and the junction held 8 bases outside the gene matches. The CDR3 sequence is CASSPIGTANTGELFF. The CDR3 coding sequence is TGTGCCAGCAGCCCCATAGGGACAGCAAACACCGGGGAGCTGTTTTTT.

The chain combines TRBV7-2 with TRBJ1-2; no clear D gene. V was cut by 2 bases and J by 4 bases, with 11 bases left in between. The CDR3 covers 14 residues. Germline-derived CDR1 and CDR2 are SGHTA and FQGNSA. The CDR3 bases are TGTGCCAGCAGCTTAAGCCAAGGCTCCTATGGCTACACCTTC. Encoded protein: CASSLSQGSYGYTF.

The chain combines TRBV5-1 with TRBJ2-7, with 8 positions matching TRBD1. The CDR3 covers 14 residues. After removal of 4 bases from V and 0 bases from J, the junction contained 3 bases not matched to a gene. In germline, CDR1 is SGHRS, CDR2 YFSETQ. DNA for the CDR3: TGCGCCAGCAGCAGACAGGGGAGCTCCTACGAGCAGTACTTC. Translated: CASSRQGSSYEQYF.

The V and J genes are TRBV18 and TRBJ1-1, with D maybe TRBD1 (6 bases). The CDR3 has 13 amino acids. V dropped 4 bases and J dropped 6 bases, with 12 bases sitting between them. The germline V gene has CDR1 KGHSH and CDR2 LQKENI. CDR3 residues: CASSHEGGPEAFF. DNA of the CDR3: TGTGCCAGCTCACACGAAGGGGGGCCTGAAGCTTTCTTT.

Comments on this clonotype: This CDR3 fails to terminate in the conserved phenylalanine or tryptophan, so it likely reflects a read error. The V call is TRBV28, the J call TRBJ2-4; no clear D gene. Germline-derived CDR1 and CDR2 are MDHEN and SYDVKM. The CDR3 is 11 residues long. Deletions cut 9 bases from V and 7 bases from J, with 10 bases between. The CDR3: CASELGNIQYL. The CDR3 nucleotides are TGTGCCAGTGAGCTAGGTAACATTCAGTACCTC.

In its sample, this clonotype was seen once. The rearrangement uses TRBV30 and TRBJ1-2, with 7 bases identical to TRBD1. CDR3 length: 12 amino acids. Per germline, CDR1 GTSNPN and CDR2 SVGIG (reference sequence). V lost 2 bases, J lost 8 bases, and 5 bases stayed unmatched. This chain's CDR3 is CAWSHRGRGYTF. CDR3 nucleotides: TGTGCCTGGAGTCACAGGGGCAGAGGCTACACCTTC. Full variable domain (remainder filled in from reference TRBV30 and TRBJ1-2): SQTIHQWPATLVQPVGSPLSLECTVEGTSNPNLYWYRQAAGRGLQLLFYSVGIGQISSEVPQNLSASRPQDRQFILSSKKLLLSDSGFYLCAWSHRGRGYTFGSGTRLTVV.

The rearrangement joins TRBV20-1 to TRBJ1-6, with D maybe TRBD1 (6 bases). The germline V and J ends were trimmed by 3 bases and 8 bases, with 8 bases remaining between them. In germline, CDR1 is DFQATT, CDR2 SNEGSKA (reference sequence). This CDR3 is 12 amino acids long. The CDR3 reads CSASRGDSPLHF. CDR3 sequence (DNA): TGCAGTGCTAGCAGGGGCGATTCACCCCTCCACTTT.

The J gene is TRBJ2-1, the V gene TRBV4-3; D gene ambiguous. Germline CDR1 reads LGHNA; CDR2 reads YSLEER. The V gene lost 4 bases and the J gene lost 1 base, with 17 bases spanning the gap. The CDR3 spans 17 residues. The CDR3 DNA follows: TGCGCCAGCAGCCTTGGGCCGGTCTCGCAGTCCTACAATGAGCAGTTCTTC. It encodes CASSLGPVSQSYNEQFF.

This clonotype has only a few counts. The chain employs TRBV5-6 and TRBJ1-5, with 9 bases that match TRBD1. CDR3 length: 14 residues. Germline assignment: CDR1 SGHDT and CDR2 YYEEEE. J was trimmed by 7 bases and V by 4 bases; bases with no gene match: 6. The CDR3 is CASSRTGDGQPQHF. CDR3 in DNA: TGTGCCAGCAGCCGGACAGGGGACGGGCAGCCCCAGCATTTT.

This clonotype was counted only a few times. The V gene is TRBV29-1, the J gene TRBJ2-3; the D is unclear. Looked up from germline, CDR1 is SQVTM and CDR2 is ANQGSEA. The length of the CDR3 is 12 residues. V was cut by 4 bases and J by 0 bases, with 5 bases left in between. CDR3 coding DNA: TGCAGCGTTGGAGCCAGCACAGATACGCAGTATTTT. It is translated as CSVGASTDTQYF.

This clonotype occurred once. The V gene is TRBV29-1, the J gene TRBJ2-3; D is ambiguous. The CDR3 totals 12 residues. Trimming took off 6 bases at V and 8 bases at J, with 15 bases between the two ends. Germline V gives CDR1 SQVTM, CDR2 ANQGSEA. This CDR3 reads CSVTGSLGTQYF. The CDR3, as DNA: TGCAGCGTGACGGGCTCCCTCGGTACGCAGTATTTT.

There are a few counts of this clonotype. The V call is TRBV3-1, the J call TRBJ2-1; no clear D. In germline, CDR1 is LGHDT, CDR2 YNNKEL (reference sequence). The V end was cut by 1 base, the J end by 2 bases, with 3 bases between. This CDR3 has 13 residues. CDR3 amino acids: CASSQGPYNEQFF. CDR3 coding DNA: TGTGCCAGCAGCCAAGGGCCCTACAATGAGCAGTTCTTC.

This chain uses TRBV19 with TRBJ1-1, with D possibly matching TRBD1 (5 bases). Between the trimmed V and J ends, which lost 2 bases and 7 bases, there was a span of 11 bases. Germline-derived CDR1 and CDR2 are LNHDA and SQIVND (reference sequence). The CDR3 loop spans 13 amino acids. The CDR3, as DNA: TGTGCCAGTAGTATAATTGGAGGGGTTGAAGCTTTCTTT. This codes for CASSIIGGVEAFF.

The chain couples TRBV20-1 to TRBJ2-3; perhaps D is TRBD1 or TRBD2 (5 bases each). The ends were cut back, 3 bases at V and 2 bases at J, with 6 bases in the middle. Germline CDR1 reads DFQATT; CDR2 reads SNEGSKA (reference sequence). The CDR3 covers 12 residues. The CDR3 sequence: CSARGTTDTQYF. CDR3 sequence (DNA): TGCAGTGCTAGGGGGACCACAGATACGCAGTATTTT.

The V and J genes are TRBV4-3 and TRBJ2-1; 9 bases match TRBD2. V shed 0 bases, J shed 6 bases, and the junction held 9 bases outside the gene matches. The length of the CDR3 is 17 residues. Germline assignment: CDR1 LGHNA and CDR2 YSLEER. Here the CDR3 reads CASSQELAGGPFNEQFF. As DNA, the CDR3 is TGCGCCAGCAGCCAAGAACTGGCGGGGGGGCCATTCAATGAGCAGTTCTTC.

The chain uses TRBV13 and TRBJ1-2, with D maybe TRBD1 (5 bases). The V end lost 5 bases, the J end lost 4 bases, and 14 bases lay between the germline ends. CDR1 is PRHDT, CDR2 FYEKMQ, per germline (reference sequence). The CDR3 has 14 residues. CDR3 sequence (DNA): TGTGCCAGCAGCCGGGATCAGGGTGGCTATGGCTACACCTTC. It is translated as CASSRDQGGYGYTF.

The gene calls are TRBV15 and TRBJ1-1, with D hard to call. There are 13 residues in the CDR3. CDR1 is LNHNV and CDR2 is YYDKDF in the germline V gene (reference sequence). V lost 6 bases, J lost 1 base, and 9 bases lay in between. CDR3 region: CATRPLRNTEAFF. CDR3 coding DNA: TGTGCCACCAGGCCCCTACGGAACACTGAAGCTTTCTTT. Supplemented by reference TRBV15 and TRBJ1-1, the full variable domain reads DAMVIQNPRYQVTQFGKPVTLSCSQTLNHNVMYWYQQKSSQAPKLLFHYYDKDFNNEADTPDNFQSRRPNTSFCFLDIRSPGLGDTAMYLCATRPLRNTEAFFGQGTRLTVV.

The V and J genes are TRBV30 and TRBJ1-5, with D possibly being TRBD1 (6 bases). CDR3 length equals 12 residues. Germline values: CDR1 GTSNPN, CDR2 SVGIG (reference sequence). The germline V and J ends were trimmed by 5 bases and 9 bases, with 14 bases remaining between them. CDR3 nucleotide sequence: TGTGCCTGGGGGAGGGGGGCTTGGCCCCAGCATTTT. This encodes CAWGRGAWPQHF.

DNA of the CDR3: TGTGCCAGTAGTGGCCCCGGAGGCGGCTACACCTTC. Its protein product is CASSGPGGGYTF. This sequence joins TRBV19 and TRBJ1-2; D call uncertain. Germline values: CDR1 LNHDA, CDR2 SQIVND (reference sequence). V lost 5 bases and J 8 bases, leaving 12 bases between the germline ends. This CDR3 comprises 12 residues.